The 3 T cell receptor beta chains in this list originate from one sample, sequenced in a study of T cells after posttransplantation cyclophosphamide. Treatment was busulfan-fludarabine conditioning, a marrow graft, and cyclophosphamide on days +3 and +4. Assay used: immunoSEQ multiplex PCR; TCRdb lists only in-frame clones, some missing. The sample was found to contain over 6,500 clones, and every one recurs. The material was PBMCs, obtained after an allogeneic stem cell transplant with post-transplant cyclophosphamide. The receptors derive from a male patient aged 25-45 years who received an allogeneic stem cell transplant from an unrelated donor, was CMV-positive, and had acute and chronic GVHD. Among the T cells, some may be from the graft donor.

J is TRBJ1-6 and V is TRBV4-3, with D tentatively TRBD1 (5 bases). Trimming stripped 0 bases from V and 7 bases from J, with 13 bases between. CDR3 length: 16 residues. Germline loops: CDR1 LGHNA, CDR2 YSLEER. The DNA for the CDR3 is TGCGCCAGCAGCCAAGATAGGGGCGCTTCCAATTCACCCCTCCACTTT. Protein product: CASSQDRGASNSPLHF.

This clone was picked up many times. The chain employs TRBV7-8 and TRBJ2-7; possibly TRBD2 for D (6 bases). The CDR3 consists of 16 residues. The V gene's germline CDR1 is SGHVS and CDR2 FQNEAQ. The V end lost 4 bases, the J end lost 0 bases, and 16 bases lay between the germline ends. The CDR3 reads CASSSSGLASSYEQYF. In nucleotides, the CDR3 is TGTGCCAGCAGCTCCTCGGGACTTGCCAGCTCCTACGAGCAGTACTTC.

This clone was counted ten times or more. This rearrangement joins TRBV10-3 to TRBJ2-1; tentatively, D is TRBD1 (6 bases). Per the germline V gene, CDR1 is ENHRY and CDR2 is SYGVKD. The CDR3 is 13 amino acids. V was pared by 4 bases and J by 4 bases, with 8 bases between. In DNA, the CDR3 is TGTGCCATCAGTGTTCAGGGGTACAATGAGCAGTTCTTC. As protein: CAISVQGYNEQFF.